This T cell receptor (beta chain) was captured by sequencing in a study of early T cells in non-severe SARS-CoV-2 infection. Across the study: Bulk RNA from unsorted whole blood was sequenced; chains were unpaired. Study-wide points: VDJdb matching, biased toward anti-spike CD8 responses, missed private and CD4 specificities.

This CDR3 comprises 14 residues. V lost 5 bases to trimming and J lost 1 base; unmatched junction nucleotides: 1. The germline V gene has CDR1 SEHNR and CDR2 FQNEAQ (reference sequence). Unique molecular identifiers were attached to individual cDNA molecules. TCRdb reanalysed the 5' RACE reads using MiXCR and keeps one entry per CDR3 protein. The sample records fewer than 65,000 distinct CDR3 sequences, 7.7% being singletons. This clonotype was seen more than once but under ten times. As yet, its antigen is unknown. The genes are TRBV7-9 and TRBJ2-1; the match to TRBD1 covers 8 bases. This material consisted of whole blood, taken at baseline. This clonotype was sampled from an adult who was a healthcare worker with PCR-confirmed SARS-CoV-2 infection or an uninfected control (not recorded which). This CDR3 is CASSRQGSYNEQFF. The CDR3 DNA sequence: TGTGCCAGCAGCCGACAGGGGTCCTACAATGAGCAGTTCTTC.